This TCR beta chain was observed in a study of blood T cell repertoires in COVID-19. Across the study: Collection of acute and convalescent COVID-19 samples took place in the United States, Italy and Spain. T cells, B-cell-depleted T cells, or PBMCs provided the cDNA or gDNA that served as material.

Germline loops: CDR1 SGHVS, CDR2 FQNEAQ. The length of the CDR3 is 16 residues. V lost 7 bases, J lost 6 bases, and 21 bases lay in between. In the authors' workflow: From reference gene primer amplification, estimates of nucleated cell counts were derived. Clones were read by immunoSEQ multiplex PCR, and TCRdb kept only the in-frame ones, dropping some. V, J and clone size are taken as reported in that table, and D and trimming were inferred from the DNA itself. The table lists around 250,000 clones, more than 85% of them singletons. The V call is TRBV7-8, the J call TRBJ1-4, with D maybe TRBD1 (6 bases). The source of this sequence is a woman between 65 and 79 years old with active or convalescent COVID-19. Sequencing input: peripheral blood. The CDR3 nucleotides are TGTGCCAGCACCCGACGTGGGGGACAAAGTGATGAAAAACTGTTTTTT. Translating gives CASTRRGGQSDEKLFF. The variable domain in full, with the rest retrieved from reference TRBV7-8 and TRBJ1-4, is GAGVSQSPRYKVAKRGQDVALRCDPISGHVSLFWYQQALGQGPEFLTYFQNEAQLDKSGLPSDRFFAERPEGSVSTLKIQRTQQEDSAVYLCASTRRGGQSDEKLFFGSGTQLSVL.